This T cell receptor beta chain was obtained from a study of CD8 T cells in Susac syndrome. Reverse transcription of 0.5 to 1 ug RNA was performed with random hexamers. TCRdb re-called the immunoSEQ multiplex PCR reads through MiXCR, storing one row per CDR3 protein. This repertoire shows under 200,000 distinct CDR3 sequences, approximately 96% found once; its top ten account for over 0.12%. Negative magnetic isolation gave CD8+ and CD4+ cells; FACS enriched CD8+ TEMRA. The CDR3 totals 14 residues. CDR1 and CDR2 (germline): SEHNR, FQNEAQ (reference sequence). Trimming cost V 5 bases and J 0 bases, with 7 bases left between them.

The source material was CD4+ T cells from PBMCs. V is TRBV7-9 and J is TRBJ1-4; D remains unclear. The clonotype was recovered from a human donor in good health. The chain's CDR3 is CASSSYATNEKLFF. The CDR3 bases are TGTGCCAGCAGCAGTTACGCAACTAATGAAAAACTGTTTTTT.